This T cell receptor beta chain was retrieved from a study of cytomegalovirus exposure and HLA in healthy donors. In the study overall: Some 77 million unique TCRs from HLA-typed donors were held in an early release of data.

A multiplex PCR was run with 60 Vbeta primers and 13 Jbeta primers. TCRdb keeps only in-frame clones here, not all; method: immunoSEQ multiplex PCR. Of around 150,000 clones in the sample, approximately 88% are singletons; the top ten hold approximately 1.5%. This CDR3 has 17 amino acids. V lost 3 bases, J lost 2 bases, and 9 bases stayed unmatched. General study points: A later analysis linked 15,000 to 20,000 TCR beta sequences to HLA alleles at 0.05 false discovery rate. In a later analysis, V- and J-gene trimming of beta chains associated with a DCLRE1C missense variant, replicated independently.

A remark on this clone: Its antigen is not identified.

The chain is built from TRBV23-1 and TRBJ1-3; 8 bases line up with TRBD1. TRBV23-1 is labeled an ORF, and its function is uncertain. This sequence originates from a woman between 18 and 30 years old in good health and CMV-seronegative. Input material: PBMCs. CDR3 DNA sequence: TGCGCCAGCAGTCAGTCCAGCAGGGGGCTAGCTGGAAACACCATATATTTT. Protein: CASSQSSRGLAGNTIYF.